This TCR beta chain was found in a study of post-analysis software for immune sequencing data. Whole-study context: In terms of disease course, relapsing-remitting, secondary progressive and progressive-relapsing multiple sclerosis were included.

Findings and limits, study-wide: By F measure, samples from a shared preparation batch strongly co-clustered. Multiple sclerosis was associated with a significant reduction in normalized Chao1 diversity relative to controls. There were five or six TRBV segments more frequent in patients than controls, and TRBV5-6, TRBV5-1 and TRBV20-1 were among them.

Each TCR beta cDNA library carried unique molecular identifiers. T cells numbering about 1 to 11 million yielded approximately 500,000 cDNA molecules. One entry per CDR3 protein results from TCRdb running MiXCR on the PCR reads. This sample has under 650,000 distinct CDR3 sequences; about 40% occur once, and the top ten carry 1.5% to 2%. With V trimmed by 5 bases and J by 2 bases, 6 bases remained unmatched. Germline V gene lookup returns CDR1 SGHTA and CDR2 FQGNSA. This CDR3 is 15 amino acids long. This clonotype was seen more than once but under ten times. Its antigen is currently unknown. This TCR was recovered from a girl aged 5-17 years with multiple sclerosis. This chain connects TRBV7-2 to TRBJ2-1; 7 nucleotides match TRBD2. The sequencing sample was made of blood. The CDR3 reads CASSPWSGAYNEQFF. In nucleotides, the CDR3 is TGTGCCAGCAGCCCTTGGAGCGGGGCCTACAATGAGCAGTTCTTC.